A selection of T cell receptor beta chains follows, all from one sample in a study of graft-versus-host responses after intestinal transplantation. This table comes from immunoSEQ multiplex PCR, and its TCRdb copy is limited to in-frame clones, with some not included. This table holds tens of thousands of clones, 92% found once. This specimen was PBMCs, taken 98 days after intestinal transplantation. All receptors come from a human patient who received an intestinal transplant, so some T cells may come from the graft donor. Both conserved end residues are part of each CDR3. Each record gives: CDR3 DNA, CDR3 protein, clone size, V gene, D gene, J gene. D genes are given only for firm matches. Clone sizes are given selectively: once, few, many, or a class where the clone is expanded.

TGTGCCACCGCGGATGGGGGTGGCTACACCTTC	CATADGGGYTF	few	TRBV6-1	.	TRBJ1-2
TGTGCCAGCTCGATGGTCCCTCGAGTTGGGGTTGATGAGCAGTTCTTC	CASSMVPRVGVDEQFF	.	TRBV19	.	TRBJ2-1
TGTGCCAGCAGCCAAGAAGGGTGGGGCACTGAAGCTTTCTTT	CASSQEGWGTEAFF	once	TRBV14	.	TRBJ1-1
TGTGCCAGCAGCTCCCCCAACAGGTTCGACAATGAGCAGTTCTTC	CASSSPNRFDNEQFF	.	TRBV7-3	.	TRBJ2-1
TGCGCCAGCAGCGCGGGGTTGGAGGGGCAGCCCCAGCATTTT	CASSAGLEGQPQHF	.	TRBV5-1	.	TRBJ1-5
TGTGCCAGCTCGAGGGGGGCTAACACTGAAGCTTTCTTT	CASSRGANTEAFF	.	TRBV25-1	.	TRBJ1-1
TGTGCCAGCAGCTTAGATGGGCAGTTCTATGGCTACACCTTC	CASSLDGQFYGYTF	.	TRBV11-2	.	TRBJ1-2
TGTGCCAGCAGCCCACACCCTCTCGGGGCGCGAAAAAGCCCCGCGAACACCGGGGAGCTGTTTTTT	CASSPHPLGARKSPANTGELFF	.	TRBV9	.	TRBJ2-2
TGCGCCAGCAGCTACCTAGGGGGCTGGTCCTACGAGCAGTACTTC	CASSYLGGWSYEQYF	.	TRBV5-1	TRBD1	TRBJ2-7
TGTGCCAGCAGTTTATACATGGGGACAGCCTCCCCCTACAATGAGCAGTTCTTC	CASSLYMGTASPYNEQFF	.	TRBV27	TRBD1	TRBJ2-1
TGTGCCAGCAGGACGACTCTACTCTCCTACAATGAGCAGTTCTTC	CASRTTLLSYNEQFF	.	TRBV11-2	.	TRBJ2-1
TGTGCCAGCAGCCGGGACGCGGGATGGGAGCAGTACTTC	CASSRDAGWEQYF	.	TRBV7-9	.	TRBJ2-7
TGTGCCAGCAGCTCCACCGGCGGGGAGCTGTTTTTT	CASSSTGGELFF	.	TRBV11-1	.	TRBJ2-2
TGTGCCAGCAGCCGTAGCGGGGTTCGCACAGATACGCAGTATTTT	CASSRSGVRTDTQYF	.	TRBV7-6	TRBD2	TRBJ2-3
TGTGCCAGCAGCCTCCTCCCCTGGACAGGGGGCTTGGATGAGCAGTTCTTC	CASSLLPWTGGLDEQFF	.	TRBV7-9	TRBD1	TRBJ2-1
TGTGCCAGCAGCTTAGCGGGGACAGGCACAGATACGCAGTATTTT	CASSLAGTGTDTQYF	.	TRBV7-9	TRBD1	TRBJ2-3
TGTGCCAGCAGCTCCGTAGCGGGAGGGCGCGAGCAGTACTTC	CASSSVAGGREQYF	.	TRBV7-8	TRBD2	TRBJ2-7
TGCAGCGTTGTTGGCACTGAAGCTTTCTTT	CSVVGTEAFF	.	TRBV29-1	.	TRBJ1-1
TGCGCCAGCAGCTTGGGCCACGGCAATCAGCCCCAGCATTTT	CASSLGHGNQPQHF	.	TRBV5-1	.	TRBJ1-5
TGTGCCAGCAGCTTCGCCGGTGGATCTGGAAACACCATATATTTT	CASSFAGGSGNTIYF	.	TRBV5-6	.	TRBJ1-3
TGCGCCAGCAGCCCCGGAGGAAACACTGAAGCTTTCTTT	CASSPGGNTEAFF	once	TRBV5-1	.	TRBJ1-1
TGCCCTGGGACAGGCGTCGACGAGCAGTACTTC	CPGTGVDEQYF	.	TRBV4-3	TRBD1	TRBJ2-7
TGTGCCAGCAGTTTAACGGTAACCGGGGAGCTGTTTTTT	CASSLTVTGELFF	once	TRBV28	.	TRBJ2-2
TGTGCCAGCAGCTTGGGAGACTCCGGGACAGGCCTCAATCAGCCCCAGCATTTT	CASSLGDSGTGLNQPQHF	.	TRBV5-5	TRBD1	TRBJ1-5
TGTGCCAGCGATGACTTGATAAACATTCAGTACTTC	CASDDLINIQYF	.	TRBV2	.	TRBJ2-4
TGTGCCAGCAGCTTAGAGTCTAGCGCCGGCACAGATACGCAGTATTTT	CASSLESSAGTDTQYF	.	TRBV11-3	.	TRBJ2-3
TGTGCCAGCAGTTCCTACCTGCGGGAGTTTAATGAGCAGTTCTTC	CASSSYLREFNEQFF	.	TRBV28	TRBD2	TRBJ2-1
TGCGCCAGCAGCTTGGATCGGCTGGGCACAGATACGCAGTATTTT	CASSLDRLGTDTQYF	.	TRBV5-1	.	TRBJ2-3
TGTGCCAGCAGCTTAGCGGGAGAGGGGGACGATACGCAGTATTTT	CASSLAGEGDDTQYF	.	TRBV7-6	.	TRBJ2-3
TGCGCCAGCAGCTTGGGAGGGGGACAGGTGGGCTACACCTTC	CASSLGGGQVGYTF	once	TRBV5-1	TRBD1	TRBJ1-2
TGTGCCAGCAGTTTACGATCAGGGGCGACCTCCTACGAGCAGTACTTC	CASSLRSGATSYEQYF	.	TRBV28	.	TRBJ2-7
TGTGCCATCAGTGAAAGCGGGCCCACAGATACGCAGTATTTT	CAISESGPTDTQYF	.	TRBV10-3	.	TRBJ2-3
TGTGCCATCAAGGGGAACACTGAAGCTTTCTTT	CAIKGNTEAFF	once	TRBV10-3	.	TRBJ1-1
TGTGCCTGGAGTTTGGGGGACTACGAGCAGTACTTC	CAWSLGDYEQYF	.	TRBV30	.	TRBJ2-7
TGTGCCAGCAGCTTTATCCGGGGGAACGTGGAAAAACTGTTTTTT	CASSFIRGNVEKLFF	.	TRBV7-9	.	TRBJ1-4
TGCGCCAGCAGCGGCTCCTACGAGCAGTACTTC	CASSGSYEQYF	once	TRBV5-1	.	TRBJ2-7
TGTGCCAGCAGCGCTACAGGGGGCGGTTCACCCCTCCACTTT	CASSATGGGSPLHF	.	TRBV7-3	TRBD1	TRBJ1-6
TGTGCCAGCGAAACAGAACCTACGACGGGGGAGCTGTTTTTT	CASETEPTTGELFF	.	TRBV2	.	TRBJ2-2
TGTGCCAGCAGTCCCGGGGCTCAGGGGTTCCACGAGCAGTACTTC	CASSPGAQGFHEQYF	.	TRBV6-5	.	TRBJ2-7
TGCGCCAGCAGCCGGATACCGGGACATTCCTGCTACGAGCAGTACTTC	CASSRIPGHSCYEQYF	once	TRBV4-1	.	TRBJ2-7
TGCGCCAGCAGCTTGGGGGGAGGACGCCAGCAGTACTTC	CASSLGGGRQQYF	.	TRBV5-1	.	TRBJ2-7
TGTGCCAGCGGAACCTCGGCCCTCTACAATGAGCAGTTCTTC	CASGTSALYNEQFF	once	TRBV6-6	.	TRBJ2-1